One and the same sample provided the 24 T cell receptor beta chains below, sequenced in a study of radiotherapy plus CTLA-4 blockade in lung cancer. Here immunoSEQ multiplex PCR was the method, and the copy in TCRdb shows in-frame clones only, minus some. The table has approximately 73,000 clones, roughly 84% seen once. Here the sequenced sample was peripheral blood, taken from a patient treated with radiotherapy plus ipilimumab. The receptors were sampled from a human donor with non-small cell lung cancer that progressed on radiotherapy plus ipilimumab.

V gene TRBV13 combines with J gene TRBJ2-1; the match to TRBD1 covers 7 bases. The CDR3 has 14 amino acids. The ends lost 7 bases at V and 6 bases at J; junction bases unmatched: 9. CDR1 PRHDT and CDR2 FYEKMQ come from the germline V gene (reference sequence). CDR3: CASNPFRGSNEQFF. The CDR3 region has the DNA TGTGCCAGCAACCCATTCAGGGGGAGCAATGAGCAGTTCTTC. The entire variable domain, with the rest obtained from reference TRBV13 and TRBJ2-1, is as follows: AAGVIQSPRHLIKEKRETATLKCYPIPRHDTVYWYQQGPGQDPQFLISFYEKMQSDKGSIPDRFSAQQFSDYHSELNMSSLELGDSALYFCASNPFRGSNEQFFGPGTRLTVL.

The rearrangement links TRBV4-1 to TRBJ1-1, with D unresolved. The CDR3 extends over 15 amino acids. The germline V and J ends were trimmed by 0 bases and 1 base, with 9 bases remaining between them. CDR1 MGHRA and CDR2 YSYEKL come from the germline V gene. CDR3 nucleotides: TGCGCCAGCAGCCAAGATCTTGGAGGGAACACTGAAGCTTTCTTT. Translating it yields CASSQDLGGNTEAFF.

The chain joins TRBV25-1 to TRBJ2-5, with 7 bases fitting TRBD1. The germline CDR1 and CDR2 sequences are MGHDK and SYGVNS. This CDR3 comprises 13 residues. V was pared by 4 bases and J by 4 bases, with 3 bases of the junction left unmatched. CDR3 in amino acids: CASSVQGLETQYF. CDR3 DNA sequence: TGTGCCAGCAGTGTACAGGGGCTAGAGACCCAGTACTTC.

This chain uses TRBV27 with TRBJ1-4; 7 bases align to TRBD1. J gave up 0 bases and V 5 bases, and 9 bases lay outside the gene matches. This CDR3 spans 17 amino acids. Germline V gene lookup returns CDR1 MNHEY and CDR2 SMNVEV (reference sequence). As DNA, the CDR3 is TGTGCCAGCAGTCTTACCGGGACAGCCGCAACTAATGAAAAACTGTTTTTT. Amino acids: CASSLTGTAATNEKLFF. The full variable domain, completed using reference TRBV27 and TRBJ1-4, is EAQVTQNPRYLITVTGKKLTVTCSQNMNHEYMSWYRQDPGLGLRQIYYSMNVEVTDKGDVPEGYKVSRKEKRNFPLILESPSPNQTSLYFCASSLTGTAATNEKLFFGSGTQLSVL.

The rearrangement uses TRBV5-1 and TRBJ2-1, with 8 bases aligning to TRBD1. The CDR3 has 16 residues. Trimming cost V 4 bases and J 7 bases; bases outside gene matches: 13. Germline lookup yields CDR1 SGHRS and CDR2 YFSETQ. The CDR3 bases are TGCGCCAGCAGCGAACTCCCCGGACAGGGATCTAATGAGCAGTTCTTC. Protein sequence: CASSELPGQGSNEQFF.

The genes are TRBV7-3 and TRBJ2-3; D ambiguous. V was trimmed by 5 bases and J by 4 bases, leaving 10 bases between them. The CDR3 runs to 13 residues. Germline CDR1 reads SGHTA; CDR2 reads FQGTGA. This CDR3 is CASSRSSADTQYF. CDR3 bases: TGTGCCAGCAGCAGATCTTCGGCAGATACGCAGTATTTT.

The chain has TRBV29-1 and TRBJ2-1; D ambiguous. CDR3 length: 16 amino acids. Per germline, CDR1 SQVTM and CDR2 ANQGSEA. Between the trimmed V and J ends, which lost 6 bases and 0 bases, there was a span of 18 bases. In DNA form, the CDR3 reads TGCAGCGTACGAAGTAGACGTATGAGCTCCTACAATGAGCAGTTCTTC. Translating it yields CSVRSRRMSSYNEQFF.

This clone has more than one count but fewer than ten. The rearrangement joins TRBV11-2 to TRBJ1-4; no reliable D call. The CDR3 extends over 14 amino acids. Per germline, CDR1 SGHAT and CDR2 FQNNGV. V shed 7 bases and J shed 8 bases, with 17 bases lying between them. The CDR3 region has the DNA TGTGCCAGCAAACAAACCAGGCAGATGGAAAAACTGTTTTTT. Protein sequence: CASKQTRQMEKLFF.

This chain joins TRBV6-6 and TRBJ1-1; tentative D call: TRBD1 (6 bases). Germline lookup yields CDR1 MNHNY and CDR2 SVGAGI (reference sequence). The length of the CDR3 is 12 residues. Trimming left V 5 bases short and J 7 bases short, with 11 bases between. This chain's CDR3 is CASSTGTIEAFF. The CDR3, as DNA: TGTGCCAGCAGTACCGGGACAATTGAAGCTTTCTTT.

The chain couples TRBV19 to TRBJ2-7; possible D gene TRBD1, 6 bases. V was trimmed by 5 bases and J by 4 bases, leaving 18 bases between them. CDR1 is LNHDA, CDR2 SQIVND, per germline (reference sequence). The CDR3 length is 15 residues. The CDR3 here is CASSPLTQGRYEQYF. The CDR3 nucleotides are TGTGCCAGTAGTCCGCTGACCCAGGGGCGGTACGAGCAGTACTTC.

The rearrangement links TRBV5-1 to TRBJ2-1, with TRBD2 matching over 9 bases. V lost 1 base, J lost 8 bases, and 7 bases stayed unmatched. Germline V gene sequence: CDR1 SGHRS, CDR2 YFSETQ. CDR3 length: 15 residues. The CDR3 sequence is CASSLQGGRADEQFF. CDR3 nucleotide sequence: TGCGCCAGCAGCTTGCAGGGCGGGAGGGCCGATGAGCAGTTCTTC.

Turning to this clone: At one end, the junction sequence differs from germline, possibly due to a read error. The chain employs TRBV4-1 and TRBJ2-5; 7 nucleotides line up with TRBD2. Germline CDR1 reads MGHRA; CDR2 reads YSYEKL. The CDR3 has 14 residues. CDR3 bases: TGCGCCAGCAGCCTGATAGCGGGTCAAGAGACCCAGCACTTC. It codes for CASSLIAGQETQHF.

This sequence joins TRBV28 and TRBJ2-7, with 10 bases identical to TRBD2. Germline V gives CDR1 MDHEN, CDR2 SYDVKM. The CDR3 loop spans 15 amino acids. J lost 2 bases, V lost 5 bases, and 6 bases had no gene match. CDR3 in amino acids: CASSPRLAGAYEQYV. CDR3 sequence (DNA): TGTGCCAGCAGTCCGCGCCTAGCGGGAGCCTACGAGCAGTACGTC.

The chain carries TRBV10-2 and TRBJ1-2; D is possibly TRBD1 (5 bases). This CDR3 has 12 residues. The germline gives CDR1 WSHSY, CDR2 SAAADI. Between the trimmed V and J ends, which lost 7 bases and 6 bases, there was a span of 12 bases. CDR3 DNA sequence: TGCGCCAGCATGGGGCAGCCAAATGGCTACACCTTC. Translated, it gives CASMGQPNGYTF.

The chain recombines TRBV7-6 with TRBJ2-5, with D unresolved. The CDR3 loop spans 11 amino acids. Germline CDR1 SGHVS, CDR2 FNYEAQ. The germline V and J ends were trimmed by 3 bases and 5 bases, with 4 bases remaining between them. CDR3 bases: TGTGCCAGCAGCTTTCGGGAGACCCAGTACTTC. This codes for CASSFRETQYF. The variable domain in full, with the rest retrieved from reference TRBV7-6 and TRBJ2-5, is GAGVSQSPRYKVTKRGQDVALRCDPISGHVSLYWYRQALGQGPEFLTYFNYEAQQDKSGLPNDRFSAERPEGSISTLTIQRTEQRDSAMYRCASSFRETQYFGPGTRLLVL.

This chain connects TRBV5-1 to TRBJ2-7, with a possible D match to TRBD1 (7 bases). This CDR3 is 13 amino acids long. Trimming cost V 3 bases and J 4 bases, with 11 bases left between them. Germline CDR1 is SGHRS and CDR2 is YFSETQ. CDR3 nucleotide sequence: TGCGCCAGCAGCTCCGCAGGGGGGTACGAGCAGTACTTC. Translation: CASSSAGGYEQYF.

The chain couples TRBV7-9 to TRBJ1-3, with D hard to call. There are 14 residues in the CDR3. The V gene lost 0 bases and the J gene lost 9 bases, with 12 bases spanning the gap. Germline values: CDR1 SEHNR, CDR2 FQNEAQ (reference sequence). CDR3 coding DNA: TGTGCCAGCAGCTTAGCGAGGCAGAGGACCACCATATATTTT. Translated, it gives CASSLARQRTTIYF.

This clone has just one count. The rearrangement uses TRBV6-1 and TRBJ2-5; tentative D call: TRBD2 (5 bases). The CDR3 consists of 13 residues. Trimming stripped 1 base from V and 5 bases from J, with 8 bases between. Germline CDR1 and CDR2: MNHNS and SASEGT. CDR3 bases: TGTGCCAGCAGTGAAGAGCCGGGGGAGACCCAGTACTTC. It encodes CASSEEPGETQYF.

The chain joins TRBV2 to TRBJ2-6; TRBD2 agrees at 11 bases. CDR3 length equals 17 residues. Germline CDR1 SNHLY, CDR2 FYNNEI. V lost 4 bases to trimming and J lost 4 bases; unmatched junction nucleotides: 6. CDR3 nucleotide sequence: TGTGCCAGCAGTGTCATAGCGGGAGGGACCGGGGCCAACGTCCTGACTTTC. Translation: CASSVIAGGTGANVLTF.

This chain uses TRBV5-1 with TRBJ2-1, with 9 bases matching TRBD2. Germline CDR1 SGHRS, CDR2 YFSETQ. The trim removed 3 bases at V and 0 bases at J, leaving 7 bases unmatched. The CDR3 contains 17 residues. CDR3 coding DNA: TGCGCCAGCAGCTCCGGGACTAGCTGGAGCTCCTACAATGAGCAGTTCTTC. This encodes CASSSGTSWSSYNEQFF.

The chain uses TRBV7-9 and TRBJ1-1; weak D call: TRBD1 (6 bases). Trimming cost V 2 bases and J 3 bases, with 10 bases left between them. The germline CDR1 and CDR2 sequences are SEHNR and FQNEAQ (reference sequence). The CDR3 length is 14 residues. Here the CDR3 reads CASSLSGVDTEAFF. The CDR3 nucleotides are TGTGCCAGCAGCTTATCAGGGGTTGACACTGAAGCTTTCTTT. The full variable domain, with the rest looked up from reference TRBV7-9 and TRBJ1-1, is DTGVSQNPRHKITKRGQNVTFRCDPISEHNRLYWYRQTLGQGPEFLTYFQNEAQLEKSRLLSDRFSAERPKGSFSTLEIQRTEQGDSAMYLCASSLSGVDTEAFFGQGTRLTVV.

The J gene is TRBJ2-1, the V gene TRBV19; TRBD2 matches 9 bases. The CDR3 covers 19 residues. From germline, CDR1 is LNHDA and CDR2 SQIVND (reference sequence). V was pared by 7 bases and J by 4 bases, with 20 bases of the junction left unmatched. The CDR3 spells CASTDTQGASGNSYNEQFF. The CDR3 DNA reads as TGTGCCAGTACCGACACTCAAGGGGCTAGCGGGAATTCGTACAATGAGCAGTTCTTC.

The chain links TRBV30 to TRBJ2-7, with D tentatively TRBD2 (6 bases). Germline V gene lookup returns CDR1 GTSNPN and CDR2 SVGIG (reference sequence). V was trimmed by 2 bases and J by 3 bases, leaving 11 bases between them. This CDR3 comprises 13 residues. CDR3 protein: CAWSHQTSYEQYV. The CDR3, as DNA: TGTGCCTGGAGTCACCAGACTAGCTACGAGCAGTACGTC.

J is TRBJ2-1 and V is TRBV9; 7 bases map to TRBD1. CDR1 SGDLS and CDR2 YYNGEE come from the germline V gene. The CDR3 loop spans 15 amino acids. The V and J ends lost 4 bases and 8 bases, in that order; junction bases with no gene match: 12. Here the CDR3 reads CASSPGQGDDDEQFF. The CDR3 coding sequence is TGTGCCAGCAGCCCGGGCCAGGGGGATGACGATGAGCAGTTCTTC. Complete variable domain (other parts from reference TRBV9 and TRBJ2-1): DSGVTQTPKHLITATGQRVTLRCSPRSGDLSVYWYQQSLDQGLQFLIQYYNGEERAKGNILERFSAQQFPDLHSELNLSSLELGDSALYFCASSPGQGDDDEQFFGPGTRLTVL.